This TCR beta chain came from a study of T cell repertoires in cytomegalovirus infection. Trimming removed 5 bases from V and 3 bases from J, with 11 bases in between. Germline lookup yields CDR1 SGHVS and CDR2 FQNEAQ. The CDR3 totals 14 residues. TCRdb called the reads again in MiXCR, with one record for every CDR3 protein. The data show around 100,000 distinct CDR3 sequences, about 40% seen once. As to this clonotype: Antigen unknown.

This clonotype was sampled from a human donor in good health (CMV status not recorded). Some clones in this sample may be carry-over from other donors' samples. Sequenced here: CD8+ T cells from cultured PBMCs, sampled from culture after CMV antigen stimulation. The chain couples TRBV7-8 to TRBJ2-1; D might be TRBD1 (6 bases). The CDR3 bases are TGTGCCAGCAGCGCCCAGGGGAACTACAATGAGCAGTTCTTC. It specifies CASSAQGNYNEQFF.